The clone carrying this T cell receptor (beta chain) showed up just a few times. The CDR3 is 15 amino acids. With 3 bases clipped from V and 1 base from J, the junction kept 3 bases outside the gene matches. The germline V gene has CDR1 KGHSH and CDR2 LQKENI. The data derive from a study of blood T cell repertoires in COVID-19. Across the whole study: Sources were T cells, B-cell-depleted T cells, or PBMCs; the material itself was cDNA or gDNA.

The age range of participants was about 18 to 95 years, with residence in about two dozen US areas. TCRdb's table, derived via immunoSEQ multiplex PCR, lists solely in-frame clones and lacks some. The table includes over 250,000 clones, roughly 86% detected once. The TCR was taken from a young woman who had recovered from COVID-19. The V gene is TRBV18, the J gene TRBJ1-5, with 7 bases matching TRBD1. The specimen sequenced was PBMCs or T cells enriched from blood (not recorded which). The CDR3 region is CASSPTGSSNQPQHF. In DNA, the CDR3 is TGTGCCAGCTCACCGACAGGGTCCAGCAATCAGCCCCAGCATTTT.